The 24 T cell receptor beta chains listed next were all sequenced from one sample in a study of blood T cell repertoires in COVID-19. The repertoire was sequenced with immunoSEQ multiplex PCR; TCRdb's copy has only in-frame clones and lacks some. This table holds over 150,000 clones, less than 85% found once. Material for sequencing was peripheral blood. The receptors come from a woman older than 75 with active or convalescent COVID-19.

The CDR3 DNA reads as TGTGCCAGCAGTTACTCATCTAGCGGGATGACAGATACGCAGTATTTT. It is translated as CASSYSSSGMTDTQYF. This chain joins TRBV6-5 and TRBJ2-3, with 9 positions matching TRBD2. J gave up 3 bases and V 0 bases, and 4 bases lay outside the gene matches. CDR1 is MNHEY, CDR2 SVGAGI, per germline. The CDR3 totals 16 residues.

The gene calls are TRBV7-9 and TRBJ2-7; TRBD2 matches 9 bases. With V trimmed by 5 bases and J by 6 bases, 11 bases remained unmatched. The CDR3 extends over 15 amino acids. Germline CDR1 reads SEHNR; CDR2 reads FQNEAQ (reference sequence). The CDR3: CASSAVAGVESEQYF. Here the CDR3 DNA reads TGTGCCAGCAGCGCTGTAGCGGGAGTTGAGTCCGAGCAGTACTTC.

This CDR3 is CASSSLGTSGSYEQYF. For the CDR3, the DNA is TGTGCCAGCAGTAGCCTCGGGACTAGCGGGAGTTACGAGCAGTACTTC. This chain joins TRBV28 and TRBJ2-7; 14 nucleotides align to TRBD2. V lost 5 bases to trimming and J lost 4 bases; unmatched junction nucleotides: 7. The CDR3 length is 16 residues. Looked up from germline, CDR1 is MDHEN and CDR2 is SYDVKM. The complete variable domain, with remaining parts taken from reference TRBV28 and TRBJ2-7, reads DVKVTQSSRYLVKRTGEKVFLECVQDMDHENMFWYRQDPGLGLRLIYFSYDVKMKEKGDIPEGYSVSREKKERFSLILESASTNQTSMYLCASSSLGTSGSYEQYFGPGTRLTVT.

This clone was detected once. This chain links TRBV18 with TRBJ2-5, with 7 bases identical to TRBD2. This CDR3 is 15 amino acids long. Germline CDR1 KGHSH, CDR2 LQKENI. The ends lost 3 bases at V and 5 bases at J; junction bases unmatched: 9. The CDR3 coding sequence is TGTGCCAGCTCACCGCAGCGGGACCGGGGGGAGACCCAGTACTTC. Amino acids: CASSPQRDRGETQYF.

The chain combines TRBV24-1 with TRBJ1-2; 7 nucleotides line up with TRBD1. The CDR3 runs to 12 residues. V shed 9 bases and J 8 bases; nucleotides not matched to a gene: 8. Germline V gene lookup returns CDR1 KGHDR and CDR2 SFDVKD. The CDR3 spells CATADRQRGYTF. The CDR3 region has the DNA TGTGCCACCGCGGACAGGCAGCGGGGCTACACCTTC.

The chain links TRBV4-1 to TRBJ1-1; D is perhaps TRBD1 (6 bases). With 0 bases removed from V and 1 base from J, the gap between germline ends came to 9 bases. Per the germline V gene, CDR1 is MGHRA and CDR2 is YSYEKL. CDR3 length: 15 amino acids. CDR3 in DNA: TGCGCCAGCAGCCAAGATACAGGGCAGAACACTGAAGCTTTCTTT. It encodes CASSQDTGQNTEAFF.

CDR3: CAITPFGSANYGYTF. The CDR3 DNA sequence: TGTGCCATCACCCCGTTCGGGTCCGCTAACTATGGCTACACCTTC. This sequence joins TRBV10-3 and TRBJ1-2; D not certain. The CDR3 consists of 15 residues. V was trimmed by 7 bases and J by 0 bases, leaving 15 bases between them. CDR1 is ENHRY and CDR2 is SYGVKD in the germline V gene.

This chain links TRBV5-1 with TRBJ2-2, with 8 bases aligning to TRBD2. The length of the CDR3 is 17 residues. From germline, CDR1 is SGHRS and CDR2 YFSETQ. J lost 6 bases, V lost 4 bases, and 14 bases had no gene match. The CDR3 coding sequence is TGCGCCAGCAGCCCCTCGAAAGCGGGAGTTTTTGCCGGGGAGCTGTTTTTT. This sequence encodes CASSPSKAGVFAGELFF.

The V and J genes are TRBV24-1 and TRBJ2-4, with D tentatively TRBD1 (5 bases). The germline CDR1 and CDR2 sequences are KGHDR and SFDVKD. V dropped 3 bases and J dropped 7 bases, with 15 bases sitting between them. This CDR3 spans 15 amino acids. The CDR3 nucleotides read TGTGCCACCAGTGATGCGACAGAGTTAACGAACATTCAGTACTTC. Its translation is CATSDATELTNIQYF.

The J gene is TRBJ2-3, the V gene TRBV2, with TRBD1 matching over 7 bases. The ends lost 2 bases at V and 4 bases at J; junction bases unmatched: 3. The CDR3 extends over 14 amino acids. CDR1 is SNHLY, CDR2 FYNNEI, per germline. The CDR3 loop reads CASSERGPPDTQYF. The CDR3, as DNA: TGTGCCAGCAGTGAAAGGGGGCCCCCAGATACGCAGTATTTT.

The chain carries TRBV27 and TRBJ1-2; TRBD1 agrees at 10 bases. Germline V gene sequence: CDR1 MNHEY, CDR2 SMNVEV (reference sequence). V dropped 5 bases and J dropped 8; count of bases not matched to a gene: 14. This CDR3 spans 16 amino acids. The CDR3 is CASSKETGTGVRGYTF. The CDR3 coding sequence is TGTGCCAGCAGTAAAGAAACCGGGACAGGGGTCCGGGGCTACACCTTC.

The CDR3 sequence is CASSLGGNTIYF. The CDR3 DNA sequence: TGTGCCAGTAGTCTCGGTGGAAACACCATATATTTT. The chain recombines TRBV19 with TRBJ1-3; D unresolved. This CDR3 is built from 12 residues. V was trimmed by 5 bases and J by 3 bases, leaving 5 bases between them. CDR1 is LNHDA, CDR2 SQIVND, per germline (reference sequence).

The CDR3 is CASSSGQGKEKLFF. Written as DNA, the CDR3 is TGTGCCAGCAGCTCGGGACAGGGGAAGGAAAAACTGTTTTTT. The chain has TRBV7-9 and TRBJ1-4, with TRBD1 matching 10 bases. The trim removed 4 bases at V and 8 bases at J, leaving 4 bases unmatched. This CDR3 comprises 14 residues. Looked up from germline, CDR1 is SEHNR and CDR2 is FQNEAQ (reference sequence).

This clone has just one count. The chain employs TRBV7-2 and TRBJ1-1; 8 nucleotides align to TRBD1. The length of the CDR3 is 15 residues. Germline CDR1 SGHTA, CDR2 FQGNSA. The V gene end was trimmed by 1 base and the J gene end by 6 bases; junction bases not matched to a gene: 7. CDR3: CASSLVGQGGAEAFF. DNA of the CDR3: TGTGCCAGCAGCTTAGTCGGACAGGGAGGCGCTGAAGCTTTCTTT.

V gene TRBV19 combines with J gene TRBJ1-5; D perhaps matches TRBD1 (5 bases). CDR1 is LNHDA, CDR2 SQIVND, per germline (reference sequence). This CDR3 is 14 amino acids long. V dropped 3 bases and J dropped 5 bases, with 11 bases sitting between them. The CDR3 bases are TGTGCCAGTAGTATGGGGGGTATGTATCAGCCCCAGCATTTT. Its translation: CASSMGGMYQPQHF.

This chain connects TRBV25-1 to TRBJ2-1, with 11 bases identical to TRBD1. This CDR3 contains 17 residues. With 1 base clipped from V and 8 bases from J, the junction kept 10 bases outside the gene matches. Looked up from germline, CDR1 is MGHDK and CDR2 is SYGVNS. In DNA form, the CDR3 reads TGTGCCAGCAGTGAATTAAGAGGGACAGGGGGTGTCTATGAGCAGTTCTTC. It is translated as CASSELRGTGGVYEQFF.

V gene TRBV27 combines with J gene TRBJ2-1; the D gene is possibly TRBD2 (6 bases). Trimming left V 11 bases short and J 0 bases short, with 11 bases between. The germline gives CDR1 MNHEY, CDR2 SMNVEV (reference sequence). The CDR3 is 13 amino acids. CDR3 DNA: TGTGCCGCGCGGCGGGGCTCCTACAATGAGCAGTTCTTC. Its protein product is CAARRGSYNEQFF.

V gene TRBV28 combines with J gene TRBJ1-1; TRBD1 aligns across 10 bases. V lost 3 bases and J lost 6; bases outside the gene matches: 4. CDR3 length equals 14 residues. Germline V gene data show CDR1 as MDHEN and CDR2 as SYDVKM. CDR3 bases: TGTGCCAGCAGTTTGGGACAGGGGAATTCTGAAGCTTTCTTT. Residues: CASSLGQGNSEAFF. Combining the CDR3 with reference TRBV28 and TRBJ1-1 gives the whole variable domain DVKVTQSSRYLVKRTGEKVFLECVQDMDHENMFWYRQDPGLGLRLIYFSYDVKMKEKGDIPEGYSVSREKKERFSLILESASTNQTSMYLCASSLGQGNSEAFFGQGTRLTVV.

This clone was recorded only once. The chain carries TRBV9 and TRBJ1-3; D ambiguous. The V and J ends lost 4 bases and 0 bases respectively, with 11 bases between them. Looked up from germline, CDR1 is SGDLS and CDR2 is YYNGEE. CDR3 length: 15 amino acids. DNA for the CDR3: TGTGCCAGCAGCCCACGGGGTCTCTCTGGAAACACCATATATTTT. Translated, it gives CASSPRGLSGNTIYF.

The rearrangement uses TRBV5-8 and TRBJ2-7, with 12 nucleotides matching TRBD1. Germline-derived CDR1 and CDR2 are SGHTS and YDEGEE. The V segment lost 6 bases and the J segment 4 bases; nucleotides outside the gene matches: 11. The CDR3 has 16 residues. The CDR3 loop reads CASNPPAGQGAYEQYF. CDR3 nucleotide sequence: TGTGCCAGCAACCCACCGGCGGGACAGGGGGCTTACGAGCAGTACTTC. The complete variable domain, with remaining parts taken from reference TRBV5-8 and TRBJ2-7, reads EAGVTQSPTHLIKTRGQQATLRCSPISGHTSVYWYQQALGLGLQFLLWYDEGEERNRGNFPPRFSGRQFPNYSSELNVNALELEDSALYLCASNPPAGQGAYEQYFGPGTRLTVT.

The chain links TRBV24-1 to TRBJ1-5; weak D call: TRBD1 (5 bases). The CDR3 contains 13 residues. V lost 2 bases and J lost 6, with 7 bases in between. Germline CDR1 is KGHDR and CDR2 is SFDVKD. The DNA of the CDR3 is TGTGCCACCAGTGATTCCCAGGGTCAGCCCCAGCATTTT. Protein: CATSDSQGQPQHF.

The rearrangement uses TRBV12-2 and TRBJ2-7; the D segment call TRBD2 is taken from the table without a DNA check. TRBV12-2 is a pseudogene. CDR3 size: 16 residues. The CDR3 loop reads CASRLVDAGANGEQYF. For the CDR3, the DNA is TGTGCAAGTCGCTTAGTTGACGCGGGAGCGAACGGCGAGCAGTACTTC.

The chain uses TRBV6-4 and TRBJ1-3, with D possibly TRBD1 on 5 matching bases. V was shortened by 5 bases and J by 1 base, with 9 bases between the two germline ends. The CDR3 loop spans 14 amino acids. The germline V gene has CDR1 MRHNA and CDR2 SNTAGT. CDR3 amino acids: CASSPDSSGNTIYF. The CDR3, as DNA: TGTGCCAGCAGTCCAGACAGTTCTGGAAACACCATATATTTT.

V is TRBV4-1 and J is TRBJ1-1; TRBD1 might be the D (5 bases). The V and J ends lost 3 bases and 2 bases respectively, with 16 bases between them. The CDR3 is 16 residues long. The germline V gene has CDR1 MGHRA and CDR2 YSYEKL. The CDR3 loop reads CASSHSSGGGNTEAFF. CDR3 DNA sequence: TGCGCCAGCAGCCATTCCTCCGGGGGGGGAAACACTGAAGCTTTCTTT.